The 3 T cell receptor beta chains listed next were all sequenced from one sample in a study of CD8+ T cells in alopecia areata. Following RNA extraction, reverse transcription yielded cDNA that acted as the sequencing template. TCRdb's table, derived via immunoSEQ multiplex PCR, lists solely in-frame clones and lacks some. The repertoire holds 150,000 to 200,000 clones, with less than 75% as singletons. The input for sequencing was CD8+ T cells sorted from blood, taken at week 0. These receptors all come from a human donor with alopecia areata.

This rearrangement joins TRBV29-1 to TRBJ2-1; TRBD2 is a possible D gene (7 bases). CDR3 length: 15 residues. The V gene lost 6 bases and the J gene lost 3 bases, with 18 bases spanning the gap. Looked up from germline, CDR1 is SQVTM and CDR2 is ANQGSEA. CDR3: CSVTGGGEFYNEQFF. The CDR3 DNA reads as TGCAGCGTGACAGGAGGGGGGGAATTCTACAATGAGCAGTTCTTC.

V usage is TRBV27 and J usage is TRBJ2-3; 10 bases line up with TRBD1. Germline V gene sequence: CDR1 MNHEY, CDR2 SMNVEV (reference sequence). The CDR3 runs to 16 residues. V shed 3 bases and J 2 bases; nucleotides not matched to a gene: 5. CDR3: CASSFPGTGVTDTQYF. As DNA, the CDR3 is TGTGCCAGCAGTTTCCCGGGGACAGGGGTCACAGATACGCAGTATTTT.

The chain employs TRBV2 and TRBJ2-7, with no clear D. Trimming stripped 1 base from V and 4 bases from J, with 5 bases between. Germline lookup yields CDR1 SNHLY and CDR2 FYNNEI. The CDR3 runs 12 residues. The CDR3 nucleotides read TGTGCCAGCAGTGAAGGCCCGTACGAGCAGTACTTC. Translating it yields CASSEGPYEQYF.